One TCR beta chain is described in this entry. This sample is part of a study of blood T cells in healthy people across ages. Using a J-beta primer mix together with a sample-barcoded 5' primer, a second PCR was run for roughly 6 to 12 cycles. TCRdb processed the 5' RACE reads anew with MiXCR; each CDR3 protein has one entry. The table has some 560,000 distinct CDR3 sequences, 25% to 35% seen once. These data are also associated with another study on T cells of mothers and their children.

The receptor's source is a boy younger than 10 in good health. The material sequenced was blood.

CDR3 sequence: CASSLDPRAKNIQYF. As DNA, the CDR3 is TGTGCCAGCAGCTTAGATCCGAGAGCCAAAAACATTCAGTACTTC. V and J are TRBV7-9 and TRBJ2-4; D gene ambiguous. Per germline, CDR1 SEHNR and CDR2 FQNEAQ (reference sequence). V dropped 1 base and J dropped 0 bases, with 7 bases sitting between them. The CDR3 length is 15 residues. Drawing the rest from reference TRBV7-9 and TRBJ2-4, the complete variable domain is DTGVSQNPRHKITKRGQNVTFRCDPISEHNRLYWYRQTLGQGPEFLTYFQNEAQLEKSRLLSDRFSAERPKGSFSTLEIQRTEQGDSAMYLCASSLDPRAKNIQYFGAGTRLSVL.